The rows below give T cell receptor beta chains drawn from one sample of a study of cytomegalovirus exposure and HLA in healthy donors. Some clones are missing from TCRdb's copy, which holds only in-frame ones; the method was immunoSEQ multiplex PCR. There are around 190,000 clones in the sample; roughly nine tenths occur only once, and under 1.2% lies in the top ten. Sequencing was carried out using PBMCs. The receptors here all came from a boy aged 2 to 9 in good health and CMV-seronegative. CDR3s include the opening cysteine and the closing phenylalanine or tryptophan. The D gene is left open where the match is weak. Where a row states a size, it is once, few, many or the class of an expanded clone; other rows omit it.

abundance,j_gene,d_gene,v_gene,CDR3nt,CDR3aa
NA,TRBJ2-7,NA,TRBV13,TGTGCCAGCAGCCCCTCCCCCTTCTTAGAGCAGTACTTC,CASSPSPFLEQYF
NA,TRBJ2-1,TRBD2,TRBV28,TGTGCCAGCAGTGTCATAACTAGCGGGAGGGTCAATGAGCAGTTCTTC,CASSVITSGRVNEQFF
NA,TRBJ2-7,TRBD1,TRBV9,TGTGCCAGCAGCGTCGGCGACGGACAGGGCCGGTACGAGCAGTACTTC,CASSVGDGQGRYEQYF
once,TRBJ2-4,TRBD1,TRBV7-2,TGTGCCAGCGGCATAGACAGGGGAAACATTCAGTACTTC,CASGIDRGNIQYF
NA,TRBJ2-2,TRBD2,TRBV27,TGTGCCAGCAGCTCTTCGACTAGCGGGAGAGTTTCGGGCACCGGGGAGCTGTTTTTT,CASSSSTSGRVSGTGELFF
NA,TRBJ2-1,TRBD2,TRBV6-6,TGTGCCAGCAGTTACTCGCCTGCGGGAGCCTACAATGAGCAGTTCTTC,CASSYSPAGAYNEQFF
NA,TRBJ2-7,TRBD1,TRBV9,TGTGCCAGCAGCGCGACAGGGGCCTACGAGCAGTACTTC,CASSATGAYEQYF
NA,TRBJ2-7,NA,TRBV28,TGTGCCAGCAGTGAGTACAGGGACTACGAGCAGTACTTC,CASSEYRDYEQYF
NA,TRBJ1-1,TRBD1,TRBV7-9,TGTGCCAGCAGCTCCCCGACAGGGGGGCTGACTGAAGCTTTCTTT,CASSSPTGGLTEAFF
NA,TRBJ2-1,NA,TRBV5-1,TGCGCCAGCAGCTTGGAGGGGTGGCAGTTCTTC,CASSLEGWQFF
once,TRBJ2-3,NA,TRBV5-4,TGTGCCAGCAGCCCTGCAGGGGGGAATCAGCCCCAGTATTTT,CASSPAGGNQPQYF
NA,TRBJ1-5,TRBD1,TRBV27,TGTGCCAGCAGTCGTACAGGGGCCAATCAGCCCCAGCATTTT,CASSRTGANQPQHF
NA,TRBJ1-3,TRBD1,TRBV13,TGTGCCAGCAGCTTCGGGACAGGGGGAAACACCATATATTTT,CASSFGTGGNTIYF
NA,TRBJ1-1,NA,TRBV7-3,TGTGCCAGCAGCTGGTCGGCGCGGACTGAAGCTTTCTTT,CASSWSARTEAFF
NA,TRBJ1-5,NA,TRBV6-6,TGTGCCAGCAGTTACTCCCCGGAGGGTCAGCCCCAGCATTTT,CASSYSPEGQPQHF
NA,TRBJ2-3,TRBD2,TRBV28,TGTGCCAGCAGTCTCCGACTAGCGGGGACAGATACGCAGTATTTT,CASSLRLAGTDTQYF
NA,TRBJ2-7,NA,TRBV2,TGTGCCAGCAGTAAAATACGGGGGGCAGGGTACGAGCAGTACTTC,CASSKIRGAGYEQYF
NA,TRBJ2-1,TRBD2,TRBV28,TGTGCCAGCAGTCCTACTAGCGGGGGGTGGGAGCAGTTCTTC,CASSPTSGGWEQFF
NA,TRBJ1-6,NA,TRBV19,TGTGCCAGTAGTCAGGGTGTGAATTCACCCCTCCACTTT,CASSQGVNSPLHF
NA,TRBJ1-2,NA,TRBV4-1,TGCGCCAGCAGCCAAGATGGGCCCGGGACATCATATGGCTACACCTTC,CASSQDGPGTSYGYTF
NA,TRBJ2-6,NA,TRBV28,TGTGCCAGCAGTTTCGGGAGATGGGGCTCTGGGGCCAACGTCCTGACTTTC,CASSFGRWGSGANVLTF
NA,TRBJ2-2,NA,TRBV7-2,TGTGCCAGCAGCTTCGTCGCCGGGGAGCTGTTTTTT,CASSFVAGELFF
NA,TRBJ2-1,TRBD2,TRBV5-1,TGCGCCAGCAGCCCACTAGCGGAGGTCTACAATGAGCAGTTCTTC,CASSPLAEVYNEQFF
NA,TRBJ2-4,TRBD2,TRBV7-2,TGTGCCAGCAGCCATTCAGCGGGAGCCCCCAGAAACATTCAGTACTTC,CASSHSAGAPRNIQYF
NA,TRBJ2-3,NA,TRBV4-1,TGCGCCAGCAGCCAAGGACCTCTAGCGACAGATACGCAGTATTTT,CASSQGPLATDTQYF
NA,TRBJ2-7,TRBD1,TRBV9,TGTGCCAGCAGCGCAAGCTTAAGTACCGGGACAGGGGGAAGCGAGCAGTACTTC,CASSASLSTGTGGSEQYF
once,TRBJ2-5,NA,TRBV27,TGTGCCAGCAGTAACTACGTGGGGGGGACCCAGTACTTC,CASSNYVGGTQYF
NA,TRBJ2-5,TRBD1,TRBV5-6,TGTGCCAGCAGCTTAGAACCGGGACAGCCACAAGAGACCCAGTACTTC,CASSLEPGQPQETQYF
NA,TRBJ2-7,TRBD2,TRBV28,TGTGCCAGCAGTTCCCCATCTTCTAGCGGGAGGGACGAGCAGTACTTC,CASSSPSSSGRDEQYF
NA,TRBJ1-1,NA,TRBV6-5,TGTGCCAGCAGTAGTCCCGAGGCTTTCTTT,CASSSPEAFF
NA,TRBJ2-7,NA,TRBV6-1,TGTGCCAGCAGACACTACGAGCAGTACTTC,CASRHYEQYF
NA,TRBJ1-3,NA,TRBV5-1,TGCGCCAGCAGCTTGGACGGTGGAAACACCATATATTTT,CASSLDGGNTIYF
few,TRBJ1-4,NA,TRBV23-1,TGCGCCAGCAGTCAATCAAGAGGGAAACTGTTTTTT,CASSQSRGKLFF
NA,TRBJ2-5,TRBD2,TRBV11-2,TGTGCCAGCAGCTTGAGTAGCGGGAGTTTGTACTTC,CASSLSSGSLYF
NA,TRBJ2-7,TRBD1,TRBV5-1,TGCGCCAGCAGCTTGATAATGTCAGGGGGTTCCTACGAGCAGTACTTC,CASSLIMSGGSYEQYF
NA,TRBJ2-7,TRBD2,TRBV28,TGTGCCAGCAGTGCGGGGGGGCCCGGCTCCTACGAGCAGTACTTC,CASSAGGPGSYEQYF
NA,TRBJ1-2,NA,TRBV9,TGTGCCAGCAGCGTAGGGGTTGCGGACTATGGCTACACCTTC,CASSVGVADYGYTF
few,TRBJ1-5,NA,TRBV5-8,TGTGCCAGCAGCTTGGGTAGATATAGCAATCAGCCCCAGCATTTT,CASSLGRYSNQPQHF
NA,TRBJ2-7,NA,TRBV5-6,TGTGCCAGCAGCCCCCGGTTGAACGAGCAGTACTTC,CASSPRLNEQYF
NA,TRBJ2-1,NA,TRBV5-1,TGCGCCAGCAGCTTGGGACCCCGGGATTTTGCCGATGAGCAGTTCTTC,CASSLGPRDFADEQFF
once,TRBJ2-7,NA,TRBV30,TGTGCCTGGAGTGTTGGGTTGGCAGGAGGATACGAGCAGTACTTC,CAWSVGLAGGYEQYF
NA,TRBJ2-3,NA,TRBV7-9,TGTGCCAGCAGCTTAGTTTTAGGCCGGGTCGGTCGGGGCACAGATACGCAGTATTTT,CASSLVLGRVGRGTDTQYF
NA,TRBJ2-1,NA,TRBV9,TGTGCCAGCAGCGCTGGCAGCGGTAGCTCCTACAATGAGCAGTTCTTC,CASSAGSGSSYNEQFF